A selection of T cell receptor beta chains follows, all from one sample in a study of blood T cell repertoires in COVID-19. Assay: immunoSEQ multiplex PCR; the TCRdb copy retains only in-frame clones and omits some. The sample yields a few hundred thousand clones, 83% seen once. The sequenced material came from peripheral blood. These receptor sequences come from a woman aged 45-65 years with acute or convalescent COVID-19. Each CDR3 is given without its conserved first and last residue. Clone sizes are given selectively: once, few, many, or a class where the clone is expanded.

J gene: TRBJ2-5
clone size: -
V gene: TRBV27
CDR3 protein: ASSSRRTGQETQY

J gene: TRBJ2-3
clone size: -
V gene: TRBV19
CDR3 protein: ASSKGTSIDTQY

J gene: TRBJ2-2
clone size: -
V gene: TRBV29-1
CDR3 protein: SVETELIPGELF

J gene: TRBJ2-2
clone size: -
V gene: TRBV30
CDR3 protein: AWGGGQGGTGELF

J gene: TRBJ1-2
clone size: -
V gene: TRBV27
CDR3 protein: ASSLLSSGGLSYGYT

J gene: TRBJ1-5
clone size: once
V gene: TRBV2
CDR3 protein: ASSFGGNQPQH

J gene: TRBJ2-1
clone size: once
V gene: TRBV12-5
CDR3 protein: ASGSGQLANEQF

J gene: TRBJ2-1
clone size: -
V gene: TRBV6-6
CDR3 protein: ASSYMDSSYNEQF

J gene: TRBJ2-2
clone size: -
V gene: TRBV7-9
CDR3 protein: ASSTNRQGTRANTGELF

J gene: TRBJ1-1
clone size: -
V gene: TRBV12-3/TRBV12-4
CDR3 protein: ASSDTNTEAF

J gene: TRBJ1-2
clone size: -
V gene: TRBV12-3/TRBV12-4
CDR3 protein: ASSLMGGNGYT

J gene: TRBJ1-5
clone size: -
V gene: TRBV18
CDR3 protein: ASHQTGYSNQPQH

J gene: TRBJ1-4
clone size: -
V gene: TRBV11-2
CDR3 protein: ASSLGTGTNEKLF

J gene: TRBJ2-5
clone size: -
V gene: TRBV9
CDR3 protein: ASSPGTSLETQY

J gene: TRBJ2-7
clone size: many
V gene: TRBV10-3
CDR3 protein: AISEKETGTGSSEQY

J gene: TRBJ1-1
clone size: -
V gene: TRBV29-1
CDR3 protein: SVEAGSRGTEAF

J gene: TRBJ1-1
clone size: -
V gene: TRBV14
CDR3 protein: ASSRGRAGRGDTEAF

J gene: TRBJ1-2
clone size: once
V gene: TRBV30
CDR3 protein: AWSVAGGWGYT

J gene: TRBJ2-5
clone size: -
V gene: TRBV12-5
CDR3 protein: ASGLSGFQETQY

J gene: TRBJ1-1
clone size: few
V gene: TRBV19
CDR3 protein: ATARPETGEAF

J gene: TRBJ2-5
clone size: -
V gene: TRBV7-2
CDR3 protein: ASSSLLGGESQY

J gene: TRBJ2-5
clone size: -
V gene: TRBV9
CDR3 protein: ASSVFGQETQY

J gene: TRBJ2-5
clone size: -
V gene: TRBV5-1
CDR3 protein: ASSLDGRQETQY

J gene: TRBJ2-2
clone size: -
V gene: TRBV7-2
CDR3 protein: ASSQGGLANTGELF

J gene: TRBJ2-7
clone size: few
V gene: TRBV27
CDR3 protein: ASSLGWQGAYEQY

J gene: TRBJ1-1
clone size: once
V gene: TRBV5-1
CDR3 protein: ASSFGTASEAF

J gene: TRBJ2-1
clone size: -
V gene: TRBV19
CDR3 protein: ASTQTLGSSLNEQF

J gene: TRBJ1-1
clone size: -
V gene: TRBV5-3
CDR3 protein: ARSLCRANTEAF

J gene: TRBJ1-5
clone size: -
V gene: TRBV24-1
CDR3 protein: ATSDSRQVYGSQH

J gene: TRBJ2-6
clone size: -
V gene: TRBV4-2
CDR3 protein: ASSQGERGSGANVLT

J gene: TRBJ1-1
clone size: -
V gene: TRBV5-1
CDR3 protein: ASSLGTANTEAF

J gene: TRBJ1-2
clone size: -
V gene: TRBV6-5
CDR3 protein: ASSYGEDSNYGYT